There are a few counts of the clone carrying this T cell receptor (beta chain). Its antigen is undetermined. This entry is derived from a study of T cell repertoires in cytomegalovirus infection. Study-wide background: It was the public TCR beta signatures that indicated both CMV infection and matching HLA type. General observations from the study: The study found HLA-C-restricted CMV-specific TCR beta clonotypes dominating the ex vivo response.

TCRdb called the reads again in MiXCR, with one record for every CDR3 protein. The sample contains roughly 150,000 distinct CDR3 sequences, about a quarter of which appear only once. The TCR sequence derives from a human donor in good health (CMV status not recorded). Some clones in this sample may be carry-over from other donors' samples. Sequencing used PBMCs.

CDR3 amino acids: CASSRTQGYEQYF. The CDR3 DNA follows: TGCGCCAGCAGCCGGACACAGGGGTACGAGCAGTACTTC. V usage is TRBV4-3 and J usage is TRBJ2-7; 7 positions match TRBD1. Trimming removed 4 bases from V and 4 bases from J; junction bases left unmatched: 4. Per germline, CDR1 LGHNA and CDR2 YSLEER. This CDR3 contains 13 residues.